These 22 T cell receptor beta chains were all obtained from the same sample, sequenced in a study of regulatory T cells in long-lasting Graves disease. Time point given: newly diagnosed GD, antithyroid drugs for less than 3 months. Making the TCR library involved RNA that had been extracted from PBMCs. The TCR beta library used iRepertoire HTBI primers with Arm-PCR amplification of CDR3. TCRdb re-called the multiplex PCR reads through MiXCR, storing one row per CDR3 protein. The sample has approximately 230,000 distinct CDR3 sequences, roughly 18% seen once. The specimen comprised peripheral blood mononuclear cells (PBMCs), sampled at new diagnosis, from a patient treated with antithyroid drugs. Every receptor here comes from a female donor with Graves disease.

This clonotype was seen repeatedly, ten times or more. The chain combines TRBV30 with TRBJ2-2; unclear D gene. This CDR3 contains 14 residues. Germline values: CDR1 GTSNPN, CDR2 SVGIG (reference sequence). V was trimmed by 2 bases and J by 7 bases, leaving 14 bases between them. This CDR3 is CAWSPVLVGGELFF. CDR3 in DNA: TGTGCCTGGAGTCCTGTCCTCGTAGGCGGGGAGCTGTTTTTT.

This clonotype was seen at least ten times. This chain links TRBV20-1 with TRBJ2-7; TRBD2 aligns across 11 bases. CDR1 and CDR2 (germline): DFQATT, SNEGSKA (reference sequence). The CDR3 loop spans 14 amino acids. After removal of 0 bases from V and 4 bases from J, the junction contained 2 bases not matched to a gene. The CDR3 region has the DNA TGCAGTGCTAGAGAACTAGCGGGAGCGTACGAGCAGTACTTC. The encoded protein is CSARELAGAYEQYF.

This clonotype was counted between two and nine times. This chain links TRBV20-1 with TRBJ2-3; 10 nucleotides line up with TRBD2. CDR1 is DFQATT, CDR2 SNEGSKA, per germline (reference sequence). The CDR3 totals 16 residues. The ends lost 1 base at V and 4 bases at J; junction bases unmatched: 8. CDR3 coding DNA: TGCAGTGCTAGAGTACTAGCGGGACCCTCCGCAGATACGCAGTATTTT. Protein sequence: CSARVLAGPSADTQYF.

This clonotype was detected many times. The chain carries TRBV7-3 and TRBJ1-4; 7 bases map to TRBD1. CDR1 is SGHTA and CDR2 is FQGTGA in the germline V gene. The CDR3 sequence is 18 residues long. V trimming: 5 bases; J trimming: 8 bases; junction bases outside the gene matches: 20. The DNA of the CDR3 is TGTGCCAGCAGCGACCACAGGGGCCTCCCCGCGAAGATAGAAAAACTGTTTTTT. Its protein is CASSDHRGLPAKIEKLFF.

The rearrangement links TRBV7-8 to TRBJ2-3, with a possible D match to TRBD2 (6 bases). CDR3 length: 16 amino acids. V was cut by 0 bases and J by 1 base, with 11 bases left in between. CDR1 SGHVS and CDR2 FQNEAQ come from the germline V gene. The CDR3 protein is CASSLALAIRTDTQYF. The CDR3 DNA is TGTGCCAGCAGCTTAGCACTAGCCATTCGCACAGATACGCAGTATTTT. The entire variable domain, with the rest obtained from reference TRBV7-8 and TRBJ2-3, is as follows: GAGVSQSPRYKVAKRGQDVALRCDPISGHVSLFWYQQALGQGPEFLTYFQNEAQLDKSGLPSDRFFAERPEGSVSTLKIQRTQQEDSAVYLCASSLALAIRTDTQYFGPGTRLTVL.

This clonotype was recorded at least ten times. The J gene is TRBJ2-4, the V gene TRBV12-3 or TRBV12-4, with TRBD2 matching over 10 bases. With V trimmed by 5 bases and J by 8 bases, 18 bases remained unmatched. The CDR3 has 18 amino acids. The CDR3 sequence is CASSPTGASGSGRDIQYF. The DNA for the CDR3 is TGTGCCAGCAGTCCCACCGGGGCTAGCGGGAGCGGGAGGGACATTCAGTACTTC.

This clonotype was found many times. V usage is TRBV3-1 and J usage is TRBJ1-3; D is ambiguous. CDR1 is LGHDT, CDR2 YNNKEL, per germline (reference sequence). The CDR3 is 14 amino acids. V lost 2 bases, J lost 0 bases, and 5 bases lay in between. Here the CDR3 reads CASSQQDSGNTIYF. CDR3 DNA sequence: TGTGCCAGCAGCCAACAGGACTCTGGAAACACCATATATTTT.

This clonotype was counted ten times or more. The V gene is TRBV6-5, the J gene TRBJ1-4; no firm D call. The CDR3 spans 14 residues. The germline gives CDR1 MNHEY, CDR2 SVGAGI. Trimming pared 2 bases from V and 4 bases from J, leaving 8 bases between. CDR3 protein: CASSYDTVNEKLFF. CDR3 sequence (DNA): TGTGCCAGCAGTTACGACACGGTTAATGAAAAACTGTTTTTT.

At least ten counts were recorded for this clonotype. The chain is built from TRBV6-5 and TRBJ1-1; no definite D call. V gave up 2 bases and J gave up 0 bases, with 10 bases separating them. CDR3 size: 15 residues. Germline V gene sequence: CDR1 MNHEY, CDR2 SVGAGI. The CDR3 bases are TGTGCCAGCAGTTACGATGGGGTGGTGAACACTGAAGCTTTCTTT. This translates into CASSYDGVVNTEAFF.

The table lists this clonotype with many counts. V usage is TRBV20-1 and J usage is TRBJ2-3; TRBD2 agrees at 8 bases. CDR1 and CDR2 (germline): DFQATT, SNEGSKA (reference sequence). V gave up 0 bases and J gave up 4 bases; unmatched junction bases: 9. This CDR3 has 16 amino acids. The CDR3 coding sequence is TGCAGTGCTAGAGATTGGGGAGCGGGAGAATCAGATACGCAGTATTTT. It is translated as CSARDWGAGESDTQYF.

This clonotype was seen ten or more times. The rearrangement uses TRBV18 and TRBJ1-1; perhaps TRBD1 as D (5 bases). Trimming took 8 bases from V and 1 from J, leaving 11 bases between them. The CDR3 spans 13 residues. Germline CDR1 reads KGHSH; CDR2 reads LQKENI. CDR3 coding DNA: TGTGCCAGCCAGGGCCTAAAGAACACTGAAGCTTTCTTT. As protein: CASQGLKNTEAFF. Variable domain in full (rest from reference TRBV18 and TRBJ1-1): NAGVMQNPRHLVRRRGQEARLRCSPMKGHSHVYWYRQLPEEGLKFMVYLQKENIIDESGMPKERFSAEFPKEGPSILRIQQVVRGDSAAYFCASQGLKNTEAFFGQGTRLTVV.

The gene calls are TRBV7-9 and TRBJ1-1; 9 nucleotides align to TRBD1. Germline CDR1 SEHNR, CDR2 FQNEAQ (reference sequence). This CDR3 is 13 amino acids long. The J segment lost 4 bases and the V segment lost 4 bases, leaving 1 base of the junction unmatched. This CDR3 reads CASSWGQGTEAFF. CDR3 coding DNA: TGTGCCAGCAGCTGGGGACAGGGCACTGAAGCTTTCTTT.

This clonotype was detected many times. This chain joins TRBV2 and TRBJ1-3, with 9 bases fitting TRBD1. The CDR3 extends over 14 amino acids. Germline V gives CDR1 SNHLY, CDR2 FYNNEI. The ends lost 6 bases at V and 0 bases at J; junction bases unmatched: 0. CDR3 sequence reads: CASRDRGSGNTIYF. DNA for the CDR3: TGTGCCAGCAGGGACAGGGGCTCTGGAAACACCATATATTTT. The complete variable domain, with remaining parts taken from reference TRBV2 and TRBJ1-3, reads EPEVTQTPSHQVTQMGQEVILRCVPISNHLYFYWYRQILGQKVEFLVSFYNNEISEKSEIFDDQFSVERPDGSNFTLKIRSTKLEDSAMYFCASRDRGSGNTIYFGEGSWLTVV.

CDR3 region: CASTRGLSETQYF. CDR3 sequence (DNA): TGTGCCAGCACCAGGGGGCTTAGTGAGACCCAGTACTTC. V gene TRBV5-5 combines with J gene TRBJ2-5, with 8 bases fitting TRBD1. V lost 6 bases and J lost 5; bases outside the gene matches: 6. Germline CDR1 SGHKS, CDR2 YYEKEE (reference sequence). The CDR3 is 13 amino acids.

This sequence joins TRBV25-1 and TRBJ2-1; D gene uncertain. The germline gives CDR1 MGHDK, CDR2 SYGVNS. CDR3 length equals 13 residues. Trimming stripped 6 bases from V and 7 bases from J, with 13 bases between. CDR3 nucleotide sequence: TGTGCCAGCAGGCTCGGATCAGAGAATGAGCAGTTCTTC. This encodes CASRLGSENEQFF. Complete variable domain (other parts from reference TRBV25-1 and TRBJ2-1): EADIYQTPRYLVIGTGKKITLECSQTMGHDKMYWYQQDPGMELHLIHYSYGVNSTEKGDLSSESTVSRIRTEHFPLTLESARPSHTSQYLCASRLGSENEQFFGPGTRLTVL.

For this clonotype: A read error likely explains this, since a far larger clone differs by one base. CDR3 sequence reads: CAWSRAGGETSEQFF. As DNA, the CDR3 is TGTGCCTGGAGCCGGGCAGGGGGAGAAACAAGTGAGCAGTTCTTC. The genes are TRBV30 and TRBJ2-3; the match to TRBD1 covers 7 bases. The better agreement between TRBJ2-1 and the DNA end casts doubt on the J call. CDR3 length: 15 residues. CDR1 is GTSNPN and CDR2 is SVGIG in the germline V gene (reference sequence).

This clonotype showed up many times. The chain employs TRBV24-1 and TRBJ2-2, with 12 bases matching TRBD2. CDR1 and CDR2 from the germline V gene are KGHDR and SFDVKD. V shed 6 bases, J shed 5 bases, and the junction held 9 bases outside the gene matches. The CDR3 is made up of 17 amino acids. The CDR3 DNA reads TGTGCCACCAGTTCTCTCAGACTAGCGGGAGAGACCGGGGAGCTGTTTTTT. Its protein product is CATSSLRLAGETGELFF.

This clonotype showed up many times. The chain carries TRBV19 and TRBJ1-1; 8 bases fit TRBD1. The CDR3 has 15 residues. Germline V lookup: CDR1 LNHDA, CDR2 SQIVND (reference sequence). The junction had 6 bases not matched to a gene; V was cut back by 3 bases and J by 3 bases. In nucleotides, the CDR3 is TGTGCCAGTAGTATGAACAGGGGGGGGGACACTGAAGCTTTCTTT. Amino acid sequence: CASSMNRGGDTEAFF.

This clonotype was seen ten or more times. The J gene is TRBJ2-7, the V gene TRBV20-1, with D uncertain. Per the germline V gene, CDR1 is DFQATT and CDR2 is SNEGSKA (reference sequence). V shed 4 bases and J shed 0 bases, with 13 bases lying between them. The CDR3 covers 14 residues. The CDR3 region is CSATPWGSSYEQYF. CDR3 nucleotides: TGCAGTGCTACACCTTGGGGTAGCTCCTACGAGCAGTACTTC.

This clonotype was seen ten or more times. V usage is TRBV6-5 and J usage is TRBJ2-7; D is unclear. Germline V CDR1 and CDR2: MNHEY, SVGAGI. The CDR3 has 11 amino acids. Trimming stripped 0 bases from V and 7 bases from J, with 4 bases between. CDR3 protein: CASSYSGEQYF. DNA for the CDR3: TGTGCCAGCAGTTACTCGGGGGAGCAGTACTTC.

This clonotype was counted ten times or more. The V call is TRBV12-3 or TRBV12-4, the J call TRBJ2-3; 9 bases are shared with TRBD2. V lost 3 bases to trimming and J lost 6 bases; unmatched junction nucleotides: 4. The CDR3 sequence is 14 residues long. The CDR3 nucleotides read TGTGCCAGCAGTTTCGGCGGGGGGGCGGATACGCAGTATTTT. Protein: CASSFGGGADTQYF.

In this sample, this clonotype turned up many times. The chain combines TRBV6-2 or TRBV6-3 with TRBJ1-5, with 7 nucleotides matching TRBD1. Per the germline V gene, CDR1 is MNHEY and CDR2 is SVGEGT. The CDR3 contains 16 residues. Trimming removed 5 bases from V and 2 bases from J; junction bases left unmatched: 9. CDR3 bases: TGTGCCAGCAGTAAACAGGGGCTTTCGGGCAATCAGCCCCAGCATTTT. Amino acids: CASSKQGLSGNQPQHF.